These 25 T cell receptor beta chains originate from one sample sequenced in a study of vaccination effects on CD4 cells after COVID-19. These receptors' targets are unknown. Some clones are missing from TCRdb's copy, which holds only in-frame ones; the method was immunoSEQ multiplex PCR. The sample includes just over 20,000 clones, 70% seen only once; the top ten take about 16%. Prior to sequencing, the ViraFEST assay stimulated PBMC with viral peptide pools, which expanded the antigen-specific CD4+ T cells. Isolation of CD4+ T cells took place after less than 12 days of culture. This specimen was CD4+ T cells from PBMCs cultured with HCoV-229E spike peptides, taken before COVID-19 vaccination. The receptors were sampled from a human donor who received a COVID-19 vaccine.

The rearrangement joins TRBV7-2 to TRBJ2-7; 12 nucleotides match TRBD2. Germline CDR1 SGHTA, CDR2 FQGNSA. The CDR3 covers 17 residues. Trimming cost V 0 bases and J 5 bases; bases outside gene matches: 8. The DNA for the CDR3 is TGTGCCAGCAGCTTAGCGCTGTCTAGCGGGGGGGCCCACGAGCAGTACTTC. The encoded protein is CASSLALSSGGAHEQYF.

This clone was found once. The chain recombines TRBV2 with TRBJ2-5; 8 bases are shared with TRBD2. Germline-derived CDR1 and CDR2 are SNHLY and FYNNEI. J lost 4 bases, V lost 1 base, and 11 bases had no gene match. This CDR3 region has 17 residues. The CDR3 loop is CASSEGERGRSRETQYF. Written as DNA, the CDR3 is TGTGCCAGCAGTGAAGGGGAGCGGGGGCGGTCTCGAGAGACCCAGTACTTC.

The CDR3 here is CASSRGGAPYGYTF. DNA for the CDR3: TGTGCCAGCAGCCGAGGAGGGGCTCCCTATGGCTACACCTTC. The chain recombines TRBV11-2 with TRBJ1-2, with a tentative D call TRBD1 (5 bases). V lost 5 bases and J 4 bases, leaving 14 bases between the germline ends. Germline assignment: CDR1 SGHAT and CDR2 FQNNGV. This CDR3 has 14 amino acids.

This clone is labeled medium-sized. The chain links TRBV19 to TRBJ2-7, with D maybe TRBD2 (6 bases). V gave up 8 bases and J gave up 2 bases, with 16 bases separating them. CDR3 length: 14 amino acids. CDR1 and CDR2 (germline): LNHDA, SQIVND (reference sequence). CDR3 DNA sequence: TGTGCCAGTGCCCTTGGCGGGGTGGCCTACGAGCAGTACTTC. This gives the protein CASALGGVAYEQYF.

There are a few counts of this clone. The rearrangement joins TRBV5-1 to TRBJ1-2, with a weak D call TRBD1 (6 bases). CDR1 and CDR2 (germline): SGHRS, YFSETQ. V was cut by 0 bases and J by 13 bases, with 25 bases left in between. This CDR3 region has 16 residues. The CDR3 nucleotides read TGCGCCAGCAGCTTGGGGGGGCAAACCATGCTAATGGCTTTCACCTTC. Encoded protein: CASSLGGQTMLMAFTF.

The gene calls are TRBV7-9 and TRBJ2-3; TRBD2 matches 11 bases. After removal of 2 bases from V and 0 bases from J, the junction contained 10 bases not matched to a gene. The CDR3 has 19 amino acids. Germline CDR1 and CDR2: SEHNR and FQNEAQ (reference sequence). CDR3 nucleotides: TGTGCCAGCAGCTTAACCGGGACTAGCGGATACGTTAGCACAGATACGCAGTATTTT. Amino acids: CASSLTGTSGYVSTDTQYF.

The chain is built from TRBV25-1 and TRBJ2-6; TRBD1 might be the D (5 bases). In germline, CDR1 is MGHDK, CDR2 SYGVNS. The CDR3 consists of 18 residues. V was clipped by 4 bases and J by 1 base, with 17 bases between them. The DNA of the CDR3 is TGTGCCAGCAGTGTACAGGATCCCTATGCATCTGGGGCCAACGTCCTGACTTTC. Protein sequence: CASSVQDPYASGANVLTF.

Comment on this clone: At one end, the junction sequence differs from germline, possibly due to a read error. V is TRBV3-1 (or the pseudogene TRBV3-2) and J is TRBJ1-2; the D gene is possibly TRBD1 (6 bases). Germline V gene data show CDR1 as LGHDT and CDR2 as YNNKEL (reference sequence). The CDR3 has 12 residues. The CDR3: CASNQGGYGYTF. The CDR3 DNA sequence: TGTGCCAGCAACCAAGGGGGGTATGGCTACACCTTC.

J is TRBJ1-1 and V is TRBV5-1, with D unresolved. The CDR3 is 14 residues long. CDR1 SGHRS and CDR2 YFSETQ come from the germline V gene. Trimming stripped 1 base from V and 1 base from J, with 8 bases between. CDR3 bases: TGCGCCAGCAGCTTGAACCCGCCGAACACTGAAGCTTTCTTT. It translates to CASSLNPPNTEAFF. The variable domain in full, with the rest retrieved from reference TRBV5-1 and TRBJ1-1, is KAGVTQTPRYLIKTRGQQVTLSCSPISGHRSVSWYQQTPGQGLQFLFEYFSETQRNKGNFPGRFSGRQFSNSRSEMNVSTLELGDSALYLCASSLNPPNTEAFFGQGTRLTVV.

The gene calls are TRBV6-5 and TRBJ1-5; D call uncertain. V was trimmed by 6 bases and J by 2 bases, leaving 11 bases between them. Germline CDR1 and CDR2: MNHEY and SVGAGI. The CDR3 extends over 14 amino acids. The chain's CDR3 is CASREGGGNQPQHF. The CDR3 nucleotides are TGTGCCAGCAGGGAGGGAGGTGGCAATCAGCCCCAGCATTTT.

V is TRBV2 and J is TRBJ2-6; D ambiguous. This CDR3 is 12 amino acids long. The V end lost 9 bases, the J end lost 0 bases, and 3 bases lay between the germline ends. Germline CDR1 SNHLY, CDR2 FYNNEI. The CDR3 is CASNSGANVLTF. CDR3 bases: TGTGCCAGTAACTCTGGGGCCAACGTCCTGACTTTC. Drawing the rest from reference TRBV2 and TRBJ2-6, the complete variable domain is EPEVTQTPSHQVTQMGQEVILRCVPISNHLYFYWYRQILGQKVEFLVSFYNNEISEKSEIFDDQFSVERPDGSNFTLKIRSTKLEDSAMYFCASNSGANVLTFGAGSRLTVL.

The chain joins TRBV19 to TRBJ2-1, with no clear D. The V gene's germline CDR1 is LNHDA and CDR2 SQIVND (reference sequence). The V and J ends lost 5 bases and 9 bases respectively, with 11 bases between them. This CDR3 is 12 amino acids long. CDR3: CASSPRTGEQFF. CDR3 DNA sequence: TGTGCCAGTAGTCCTCGTACCGGTGAGCAGTTCTTC. The whole variable domain, remainder taken from reference TRBV19 and TRBJ2-1, is DGGITQSPKYLFRKEGQNVTLSCEQNLNHDAMYWYRQDPGQGLRLIYYSQIVNDFQKGDIAEGYSVSREKKESFPLTVTSAQKNPTAFYLCASSPRTGEQFFGPGTRLTVL.

This sequence joins TRBV20-1 and TRBJ1-1; 8 nucleotides align to TRBD1. The CDR3 totals 11 residues. Trimming took 2 bases from V and 11 from J; bases not matched to a gene: 4. The V gene's germline CDR1 is DFQATT and CDR2 SNEGSKA (reference sequence). The CDR3, as DNA: TGCAGTGCTAGACCAACAGGGGGGGCTTTCTTT. Translation gives CSARPTGGAFF.

This chain connects TRBV12-5 to TRBJ1-3; weak D call: TRBD1 (5 bases). This CDR3 has 15 residues. In germline, CDR1 is LGHNT, CDR2 FRNRAP. V lost 2 bases and J 2 bases, leaving 10 bases between the germline ends. The CDR3 loop reads CASGLTGTAGNTIYF. CDR3 DNA: TGTGCTAGTGGTTTGACCGGGACTGCTGGAAACACCATATATTTT. The variable domain in full, with the rest retrieved from reference TRBV12-5 and TRBJ1-3, is DARVTQTPRHKVTEMGQEVTMRCQPILGHNTVFWYRQTMMQGLELLAYFRNRAPLDDSGMPKDRFSAEMPDATLATLKIQPSEPRDSAVYFCASGLTGTAGNTIYFGEGSWLTVV.

CDR3 DNA: TGTGCTAGTGGTTTGGTACTGCTCAGAGCGGGGGGATACTCTGGGGCCAACGTCCTGACTTTC. This encodes CASGLVLLRAGGYSGANVLTF. V gene TRBV12-5 combines with J gene TRBJ2-6, with TRBD2 matching over 9 bases. The CDR3 runs 21 residues. Per germline, CDR1 LGHNT and CDR2 FRNRAP. The ends lost 0 bases at V and 0 bases at J; junction bases unmatched: 12.

This chain links TRBV12-3 or TRBV12-4 with TRBJ2-1; D not certain. Trimming cost V 5 bases and J 2 bases, with 4 bases left between them. This CDR3 is 12 amino acids long. The CDR3 loop is CASSPTYNEQFF. The CDR3 coding sequence is TGTGCCAGCAGTCCTACCTACAATGAGCAGTTCTTC.

The chain couples TRBV5-1 to TRBJ2-1; 8 bases agree with TRBD1. V trimming: 2 bases; J trimming: 3 bases; junction bases outside the gene matches: 4. This CDR3 region has 15 residues. Germline values: CDR1 SGHRS, CDR2 YFSETQ. The CDR3 loop is CASSFGQGNYNEQFF. The CDR3 coding sequence is TGCGCCAGCAGCTTTGGACAGGGAAACTACAATGAGCAGTTCTTC.

The chain links TRBV10-1 to TRBJ2-7, with D maybe TRBD2 (7 bases). This CDR3 comprises 18 residues. The germline V gene encodes CDR1 WNHNN and CDR2 SYGVQD (reference sequence). V shed 4 bases and J shed 6 bases, with 28 bases lying between them. CDR3 amino acids: CASSGNRKGGTPTGEQYF. CDR3 nucleotide sequence: TGCGCCAGCAGTGGAAATCGAAAGGGGGGGACACCGACGGGCGAGCAGTACTTC.

The V call is TRBV4-1, the J call TRBJ2-5; 8 bases match TRBD2. Germline CDR1 MGHRA, CDR2 YSYEKL. J was trimmed by 5 bases and V by 0 bases; bases with no gene match: 5. The CDR3 runs to 15 residues. The CDR3 loop reads CASSQDPGGRETQYF. DNA for the CDR3: TGCGCCAGCAGCCAAGATCCGGGGGGGCGGGAGACCCAGTACTTC.

The chain combines TRBV7-9 with TRBJ2-3; 7 bases align to TRBD1. Trimming at V came to 5 bases and at J to 1 base, leaving 12 bases not matched to a gene. The CDR3 runs to 17 residues. The V gene's germline CDR1 is SEHNR and CDR2 FQNEAQ (reference sequence). CDR3 coding DNA: TGTGCCAGCAGCCACTCGAGGGGGCGCGTTGGCACAGATACGCAGTATTTT. Amino acid sequence: CASSHSRGRVGTDTQYF.

The rearrangement links TRBV19 to TRBJ1-2; D possibly corresponds to TRBD1 (5 bases). With 1 base removed from V and 3 bases from J, the gap between germline ends came to 18 bases. CDR3 size: 17 residues. Germline V gene sequence: CDR1 LNHDA, CDR2 SQIVND (reference sequence). CDR3 nucleotide sequence: TGTGCCAGTAGTATAGCCCCTCGACAGCGGTTCTACTATGGCTACACCTTC. Protein sequence: CASSIAPRQRFYYGYTF.

V gene TRBV27 combines with J gene TRBJ2-6; D is ambiguous. From germline, CDR1 is MNHEY and CDR2 SMNVEV (reference sequence). The CDR3 extends over 14 amino acids. V was trimmed by 4 bases and J by 4 bases, leaving 8 bases between them. CDR3: CASSSVAGANVLTF. The CDR3, as DNA: TGTGCCAGCAGTTCGGTGGCAGGGGCCAACGTCCTGACTTTC.

This clone was seen a handful of times. The V gene is TRBV6-6, the J gene TRBJ1-1; TRBD1 matches 8 bases. The CDR3 has 15 amino acids. CDR1 and CDR2 (germline): MNHNY, SVGAGI (reference sequence). Germline trimming cut 7 bases from V and 1 base from J; bases unmatched to any gene: 8. The CDR3 sequence is CASTEQGGWNTEAFF. The CDR3 DNA follows: TGTGCCAGCACCGAACAGGGGGGGTGGAACACTGAAGCTTTCTTT.

This sequence joins TRBV28 and TRBJ2-4, with TRBD2 as a possible D gene (5 bases). Trimming took off 2 bases at V and 3 bases at J, with 11 bases between the two ends. This CDR3 region has 15 residues. Germline CDR1 MDHEN, CDR2 SYDVKM. The CDR3 sequence: CASSLEGIGKNIQYF. CDR3 DNA: TGTGCCAGCAGTTTAGAGGGAATAGGCAAAAACATTCAGTACTTC.

Written as DNA, the CDR3 is TGTGCCAGCAGCTCGAGCTACAGCACTGAAGCTTTCTTT. Protein product: CASSSSYSTEAFF. The chain uses TRBV5-6 and TRBJ1-1; D uncertain. Trimming cost V 3 bases and J 4 bases, with 10 bases left between them. The CDR3 totals 13 residues. Germline values: CDR1 SGHDT, CDR2 YYEEEE.